This T cell receptor (beta chain) derives from a study of shared clonotypes between healthy human individuals. Authors' analysis steps: With immunoSEQ giving junction-only sequences and no quality scores, filtering differed. Produced via immunoSEQ multiplex PCR; TCRdb's table is partial and in-frame only. V and J calls and clone size are as listed in that table; D and trimming were resolved from the DNA. The sample consists of just over 2,000,000 clones, approximately 95% of them appearing once. Worth noting for this clone: Its antigen is unidentified.

Regarding the study as a whole: Shared clonotypes: 4.5% to 6% naive CD4, under 4% naive CD8, roughly 2.4% memory CD4, 0.35% to 0.5% memory CD8.

The V gene lost 1 base and the J gene lost 0 bases, with 7 bases spanning the gap. In germline, CDR1 is SGHVS, CDR2 FQNEAQ. The CDR3 runs 14 residues. The naive CD8 subset, CD45RO-negative cells positively selected for CCR7, excluded terminally differentiated effector memory CD45RA+ cells. The sequence came from a man aged 18 to 30 in good health. This rearrangement joins TRBV7-8 to TRBJ2-7; D gene ambiguous. The sequenced sample consisted of naive CD8+ T cells sorted from blood. CDR3 sequence: CASSLGAGSYEQYF. DNA of the CDR3: TGTGCCAGCAGCTTAGGGGCAGGCTCCTACGAGCAGTACTTC.